Here is one TCR beta chain with its context. The data are from a study of T cells after posttransplantation cyclophosphamide. This CDR3 has 16 residues. V lost 2 bases, J lost 2 bases, and 6 bases stayed unmatched. CDR1 and CDR2 (germline): MGHDK, SYGVNS. Data came from immunoSEQ multiplex PCR; TCRdb stores just in-frame clones and leaves some out. The top ten clones hold 8.2% of a sample with tens of thousands of clones, around 90% of them seen once. Sampled 1 year posttransplant, controls received myeloablative marrow transplants, methotrexate and a calcineurin inhibitor. The specimen comprised PBMCs, sampled after an allogeneic stem cell transplant with a calcineurin inhibitor and methotrexate. The chain has TRBV25-1 and TRBJ2-5, with TRBD2 matching 9 bases. The source is a female patient aged 50 to 65 who received an allogeneic stem cell transplant from an unrelated donor, was CMV-positive, and had chronic GVHD only. Some T cells may originate from the graft donor. This CDR3 is CASSEPLAGIQETQYF. CDR3 nucleotide sequence: TGTGCCAGCAGTGAACCCCTAGCGGGGATTCAAGAGACCCAGTACTTC.